The source of this T cell receptor (beta chain) is a study of blood T cell repertoires in COVID-19. Study-wide context: Nucleic acid was either cDNA or gDNA, and it came from T cells, B-cell-depleted T cells, or PBMCs.

Cohort placement rested on clinical history that participants reported themselves. Authors' processing steps: Estimated nucleated cell counts came from reference gene primer amplification. TCRdb keeps only in-frame clones here, not all; method: immunoSEQ multiplex PCR. The DNA gave D and trimming, while V, J and clone size come from that table. This table holds over 250,000 clones, around 90% found once. The CDR3 is made up of 14 amino acids. V lost 4 bases, J lost 6 bases, and 16 bases lay in between. The germline V gene has CDR1 SGHDN and CDR2 FVKESK. This chain joins TRBV14 and TRBJ2-7; TRBD1 might be the D (6 bases). This receptor was obtained from a man in his sixties who had recovered from COVID-19. Sample: PBMCs or T cells enriched from blood (not recorded which). CDR3 in amino acids: CASSLRDMGREQYF. The CDR3 DNA follows: TGTGCCAGCAGCCTTAGGGACATGGGACGCGAGCAGTACTTC.